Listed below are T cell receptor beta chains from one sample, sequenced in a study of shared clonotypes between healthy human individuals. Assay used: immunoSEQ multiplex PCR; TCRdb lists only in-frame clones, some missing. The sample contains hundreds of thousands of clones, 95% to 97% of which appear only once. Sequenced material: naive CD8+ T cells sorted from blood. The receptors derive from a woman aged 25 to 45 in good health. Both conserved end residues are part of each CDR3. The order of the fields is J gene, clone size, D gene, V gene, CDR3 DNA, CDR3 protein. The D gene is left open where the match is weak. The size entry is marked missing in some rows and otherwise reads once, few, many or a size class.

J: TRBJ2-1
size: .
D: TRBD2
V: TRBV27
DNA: TGTGCCAGCAGGTACGGGGGGAATGAGCAGTTCTTC
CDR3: CASRYGGNEQFF

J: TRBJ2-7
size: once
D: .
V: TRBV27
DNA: TGTGCCAGCAGTTTCGCCGGGGCCTCCTACGAGCAGTACTTC
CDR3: CASSFAGASYEQYF

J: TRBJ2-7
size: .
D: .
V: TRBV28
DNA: TGTGCCAGCAGTTCTCCCATGGGCGGAGTCTACGAGCAGTACTTC
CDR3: CASSSPMGGVYEQYF

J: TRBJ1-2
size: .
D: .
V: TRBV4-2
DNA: TGTGCCAGCAGCCAGGGGACGGAAAACTATGGCTACACCTTC
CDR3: CASSQGTENYGYTF

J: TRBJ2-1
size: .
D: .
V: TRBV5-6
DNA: TGTGCCAGCAGCTCCTCTGGGCTCCCATACAATGAGCAGTTCTTC
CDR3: CASSSSGLPYNEQFF

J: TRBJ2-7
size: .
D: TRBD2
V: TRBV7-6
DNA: TGTGCCAGCAGCGCCGCAGCGACTAGCCGGCACTACGAGCAGTACTTC
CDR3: CASSAAATSRHYEQYF

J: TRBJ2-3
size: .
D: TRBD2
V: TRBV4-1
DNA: TGCGCCAGCAGCCAAGTTACTAGCGGGACCCGAGGGTGGGGCACAGATACGCAGTATTTT
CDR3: CASSQVTSGTRGWGTDTQYF

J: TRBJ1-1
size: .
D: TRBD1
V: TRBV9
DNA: TGTGCCAGCAGCGTGTTCCAGGGGGAGGACACTGAAGCTTTCTTT
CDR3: CASSVFQGEDTEAFF

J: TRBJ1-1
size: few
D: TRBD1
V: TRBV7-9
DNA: TGTGCCAGCAGCTCCGACAGGGCAGCTTTCTTT
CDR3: CASSSDRAAFF

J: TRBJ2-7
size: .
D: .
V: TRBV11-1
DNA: TGTGCCAGCAGTGGACAAGTCCCATCTTACGAGCAGTACTTC
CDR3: CASSGQVPSYEQYF

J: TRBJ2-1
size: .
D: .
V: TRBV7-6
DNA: TGTGCCAGCAGCTTAGGAGGGGAGCAGTTCTTC
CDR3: CASSLGGEQFF

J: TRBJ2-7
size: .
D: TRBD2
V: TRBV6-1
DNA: TGTGCCAGCAGTGAATCCCGACTAGCGGGAATCTCAACAAAGGCCTACGAGCAGTACTTC
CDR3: CASSESRLAGISTKAYEQYF

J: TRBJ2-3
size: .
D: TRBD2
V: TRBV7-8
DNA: TGTGCCAGCAGCACCGCCCTAGCGGGAAGTTTCACAGATACGCAGTATTTT
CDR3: CASSTALAGSFTDTQYF

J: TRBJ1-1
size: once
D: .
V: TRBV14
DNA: TGTGCCAGCAGCCAAGGCTTTGGGTCCCCGAACACTGAAGCTTTCTTT
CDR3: CASSQGFGSPNTEAFF

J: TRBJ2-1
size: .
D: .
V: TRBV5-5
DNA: TGTGCCAGCAGCTTGGCCTTAGAGGGTAACAATGAGCAGTTCTTC
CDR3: CASSLALEGNNEQFF

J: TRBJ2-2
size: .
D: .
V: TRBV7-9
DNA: TGTGCCAGCAGCTTAGGGGCTGGTGGGCAGAACACCGGGGAGCTGTTTTTT
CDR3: CASSLGAGGQNTGELFF

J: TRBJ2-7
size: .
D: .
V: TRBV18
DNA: TGTGCCAGCTCCCCCCCCCGGGAACGGGAGCAGTACTTC
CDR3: CASSPPREREQYF

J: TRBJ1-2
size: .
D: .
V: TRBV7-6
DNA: TGTGCCAGCAGCTTAGATACCCGGGGCAGCGCTAACTATGGCTACACCTTC
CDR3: CASSLDTRGSANYGYTF

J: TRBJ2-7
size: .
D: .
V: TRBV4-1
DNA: TGCGCCAGCAGCCAACTAGGAGTTGGCTCCTACGAGCAGTACTTC
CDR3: CASSQLGVGSYEQYF

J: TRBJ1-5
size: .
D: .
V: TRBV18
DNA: TGTGCCAGCTCACCCCACACACGTCAGCCCCAGCATTTT
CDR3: CASSPHTRQPQHF

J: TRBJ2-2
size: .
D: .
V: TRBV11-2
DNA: TGTGCCAGCAGCTTAGTACCGGGTGGCACCGGGGAGCTGTTTTTT
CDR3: CASSLVPGGTGELFF

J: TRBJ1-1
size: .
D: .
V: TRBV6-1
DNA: TGTGCCAGCAGTGATTACAAGAACACTGAAGCTTTCTTT
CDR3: CASSDYKNTEAFF

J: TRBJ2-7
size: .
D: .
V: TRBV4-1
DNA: TGCGCCAGCAGCCTAGTCGGGGTGGGCGAGCAGTACTTC
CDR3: CASSLVGVGEQYF

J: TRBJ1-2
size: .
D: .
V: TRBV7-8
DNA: TGTGCCAGCAGCTTAGAGCAAGGCCCCATATATGGCTACACCTTC
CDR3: CASSLEQGPIYGYTF

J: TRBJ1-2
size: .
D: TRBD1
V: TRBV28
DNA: TGTGCCAGCAGTTTACCGGGACAGGGGGCAGGATTCTATGGCTACACCTTC
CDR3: CASSLPGQGAGFYGYTF

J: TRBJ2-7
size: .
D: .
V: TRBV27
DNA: TGTGCCAGCAGTTATGACAGCTCCTACGAGCAGTACTTC
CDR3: CASSYDSSYEQYF

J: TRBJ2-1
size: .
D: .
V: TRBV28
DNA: TGTGCCAGCACCCTGGAGGGGATGGGGAATGAGCAGTTCTTC
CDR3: CASTLEGMGNEQFF

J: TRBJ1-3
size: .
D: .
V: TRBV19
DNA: TGTGCCAGTAGTATAAACGGCGGCTCTGGAAACACCATATATTTT
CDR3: CASSINGGSGNTIYF

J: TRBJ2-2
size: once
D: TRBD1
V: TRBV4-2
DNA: TGTGCCAGCAGCCAAGTACCTAGGGGGCAAACCGGGGAGCTGTTTTTT
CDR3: CASSQVPRGQTGELFF

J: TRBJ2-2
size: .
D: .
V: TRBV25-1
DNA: TGTGCCAGCAACGGCGGGGAGCTGTTTTTT
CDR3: CASNGGELFF

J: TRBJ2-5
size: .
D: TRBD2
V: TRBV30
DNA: TGTGCCTGGTTGAGCGGGAACTTAGGGGAGACCCAGTACTTC
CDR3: CAWLSGNLGETQYF

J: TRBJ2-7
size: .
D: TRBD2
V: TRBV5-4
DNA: TGTGCCAGCAGCGGGGGACTAAAGGGCGAGCAGTACTTC
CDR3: CASSGGLKGEQYF

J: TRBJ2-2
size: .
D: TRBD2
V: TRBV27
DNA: TGTGCCAGCAGTTTACTACTAGCGGGAGAGACGAACACCGGGGAGCTGTTTTTT
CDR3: CASSLLLAGETNTGELFF

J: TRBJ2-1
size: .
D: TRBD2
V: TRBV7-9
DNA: TGTGCCAGCAATTTTGGACTAGCGGAAAGCGATGAGCAGTTCTTC
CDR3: CASNFGLAESDEQFF

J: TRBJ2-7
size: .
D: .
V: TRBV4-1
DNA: TGCGCCAGCAGCGACCCCTGGGCCGAGGAGCAGTACTTC
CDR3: CASSDPWAEEQYF

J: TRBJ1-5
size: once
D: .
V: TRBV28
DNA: TGTGCCAGCAGTTTCGGGGGTACGAGCAATCAGCCCCAGCATTTT
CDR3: CASSFGGTSNQPQHF

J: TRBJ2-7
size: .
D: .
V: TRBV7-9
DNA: TGTGCCAGCAGCTTAGTGCGGGGCGAGCAGTACTTC
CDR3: CASSLVRGEQYF

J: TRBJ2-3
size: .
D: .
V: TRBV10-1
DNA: TGCGCCAGCAGTGAGGGGACCCCAGATACGCAGTATTTT
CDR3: CASSEGTPDTQYF

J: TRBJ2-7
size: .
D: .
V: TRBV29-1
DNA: TGCAGCGTTGGAAGTAGGCAGGGGTCTTACGAGCAGTACTTC
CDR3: CSVGSRQGSYEQYF

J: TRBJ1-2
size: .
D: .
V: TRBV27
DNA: TGTGCCAGCAGTTTCACAGGGTCGGGCTACACCTTC
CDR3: CASSFTGSGYTF

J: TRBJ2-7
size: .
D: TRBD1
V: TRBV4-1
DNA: TGCGCCAGCAGCCAATCCGGGACAGGGGCTTTCGAGCAGTACTTC
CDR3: CASSQSGTGAFEQYF

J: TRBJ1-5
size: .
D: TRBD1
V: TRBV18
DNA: TGTGCCAGCTCACTCTTACCGGGACAGGGGTTGGGATCGGAACAGCCCCAGCATTTT
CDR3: CASSLLPGQGLGSEQPQHF

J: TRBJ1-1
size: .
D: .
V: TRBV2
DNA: TGTGCCAGCAGTGAAAGGGGTTCCACTGAAGCTTTCTTT
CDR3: CASSERGSTEAFF

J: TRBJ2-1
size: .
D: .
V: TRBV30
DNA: TGTGCCTGGAGTCGGGCTGGGATCTACCCGGATGAGCAGTTCTTC
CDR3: CAWSRAGIYPDEQFF

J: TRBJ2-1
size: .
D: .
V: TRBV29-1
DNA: TGCAGCGTTGATCATGGGAGCCTCTATGAGCAGTTCTTC
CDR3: CSVDHGSLYEQFF

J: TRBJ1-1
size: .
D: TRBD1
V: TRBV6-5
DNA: TGTGCCAGCAGTTACTCGGGGACAGGGGGTATTACTGAAGCTTTCTTT
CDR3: CASSYSGTGGITEAFF

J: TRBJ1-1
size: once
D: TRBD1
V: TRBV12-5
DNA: TGTGCTAGTGCGACAGGGGGTGCCTGGGGGTCTGAAGCTTTCTTT
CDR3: CASATGGAWGSEAFF

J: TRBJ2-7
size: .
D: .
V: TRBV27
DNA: TGTGCCAGCAGTTTAAGTTATACAGTGAGTTCCTACGAGCAGTACTTC
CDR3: CASSLSYTVSSYEQYF

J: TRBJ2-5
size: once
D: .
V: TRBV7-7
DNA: TGTGCCAGCAGCTTAGCGGAGACGGAGGCCCAGTACTTC
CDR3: CASSLAETEAQYF

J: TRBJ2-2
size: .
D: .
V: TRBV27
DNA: TGTGCCAGCAGTTTATGGTCGTCGAACACCGGGGAGCTGTTTTTT
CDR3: CASSLWSSNTGELFF

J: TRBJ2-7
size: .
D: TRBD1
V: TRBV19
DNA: TGTGCCAGTAGTATAGGGACAGGGGTTACCTACGAGCAGTACTTC
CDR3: CASSIGTGVTYEQYF

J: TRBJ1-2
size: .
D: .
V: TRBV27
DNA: TGTGCCAGCAGTACCAGGCCAGGGAACAGCTATGGCTACACCTTC
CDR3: CASSTRPGNSYGYTF

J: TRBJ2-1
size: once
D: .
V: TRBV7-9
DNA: TGTGCCAGCAGCTTAGCTGGTAGTAGTGAGCAGTTCTTC
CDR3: CASSLAGSSEQFF

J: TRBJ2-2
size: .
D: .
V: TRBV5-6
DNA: TGTGCCAGCAGCCCGGGACTGAACACCGGGGAGCTGTTTTTT
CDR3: CASSPGLNTGELFF

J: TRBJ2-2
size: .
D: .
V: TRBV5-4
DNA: TGTGCCAGCAGCTTTAAGGGGGATCTGCGGGAGTTCCACGGGGAGCTGTTTTTT
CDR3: CASSFKGDLREFHGELFF